The 18 T cell receptor beta chains below all came from one sample that was sequenced in a study of shared clonotypes between healthy human individuals. Assay: immunoSEQ multiplex PCR; the TCRdb copy retains only in-frame clones and omits some. The sample includes some 2,500,000 clones, roughly 93% seen only once; the top ten take around 0.37%. The sample taken for sequencing was naive CD4+ T cells from PBMCs. The subset denotes: CD45RA+ positively selected. The receptors shown here come from a man between 18 and 29 years old in good health. Some clones in this sample may be carry-over from other donors' samples.

The V and J genes are TRBV5-4 and TRBJ2-1; D may be TRBD1 or TRBD2 (5 bases each). The V and J ends lost 10 bases and 6 bases respectively, with 11 bases between them. Germline V gene lookup returns CDR1 SGHNT and CDR2 YYREEE (reference sequence). CDR3 size: 11 residues. DNA for the CDR3: TGTGCCGGGGGTGGGGCCAATGAGCAGTTCTTC. Translated, it gives CAGGGANEQFF.

The CDR3 is CASSLVTRGDEQFF. CDR3 DNA: TGCGCCAGCAGCTTAGTGACTCGCGGGGATGAGCAGTTCTTC. J is TRBJ2-1 and V is TRBV5-1; tentative D call: TRBD2 (6 bases). From germline, CDR1 is SGHRS and CDR2 YFSETQ. Trimming cost V 2 bases and J 8 bases, with 14 bases left between them. The CDR3 spans 14 residues. The full variable domain, its missing parts supplied by reference TRBV5-1 and TRBJ2-1, is KAGVTQTPRYLIKTRGQQVTLSCSPISGHRSVSWYQQTPGQGLQFLFEYFSETQRNKGNFPGRFSGRQFSNSRSEMNVSTLELGDSALYLCASSLVTRGDEQFFGPGTRLTVL.

A single count supports this clone. The rearrangement links TRBV19 to TRBJ2-7; TRBD1 or TRBD2 may be the D gene (6 bases each). This CDR3 is 15 amino acids long. V shed 5 bases and J shed 1 base, with 15 bases lying between them. The germline V gene has CDR1 LNHDA and CDR2 SQIVND (reference sequence). This chain's CDR3 is CASSPGQGRSYEQYF. The CDR3 region has the DNA TGTGCCAGTAGTCCAGGCCAGGGGAGGTCCTACGAGCAGTACTTC.

About this clone itself: Other DNA sequences from this sample encode an identical CDR3 as well. The chain has TRBV2 and TRBJ2-7; D gene ambiguous. Trimming stripped 4 bases from V and 5 bases from J, with 6 bases between. CDR3 length: 11 residues. Germline CDR1 is SNHLY and CDR2 is FYNNEI. CDR3 residues: CASSGSHEQYF. The CDR3 bases are TGTGCCAGCAGTGGGAGCCACGAGCAGTACTTC.

V gene TRBV5-4 combines with J gene TRBJ1-2, with D possibly TRBD1 on 5 matching bases. This CDR3 comprises 14 residues. Per the germline V gene, CDR1 is SGHNT and CDR2 is YYREEE (reference sequence). The ends were cut back, 4 bases at V and 8 bases at J, with 18 bases in the middle. Written as DNA, the CDR3 is TGTGCCAGCAGCGGGGACTTGGTGAGGGACGGCTACACCTTC. Translation gives CASSGDLVRDGYTF.

The gene calls are TRBV6-5 and TRBJ2-5; tentatively, D is TRBD2 (6 bases). Germline-derived CDR1 and CDR2 are MNHEY and SVGAGI. V was shortened by 6 bases and J by 7 bases, with 12 bases between the two germline ends. This CDR3 spans 12 amino acids. Here the CDR3 reads CASSLLGGTQYF. The DNA of the CDR3 is TGTGCCAGCAGCCTCTTGGGGGGGACCCAGTACTTC.

This chain uses TRBV27 with TRBJ2-7; 15 bases fit TRBD2. V was pared by 5 bases and J by 5 bases, with 7 bases of the junction left unmatched. This CDR3 comprises 16 residues. Germline assignment: CDR1 MNHEY and CDR2 SMNVEV (reference sequence). The DNA of the CDR3 is TGTGCCAGCAGTATCCGTGGACTAGCGGGAGGGGACGAGCAGTACTTC. It translates to CASSIRGLAGGDEQYF.

V gene TRBV11-2 combines with J gene TRBJ1-4; a possible D gene is TRBD1 (6 bases). Germline V gene lookup returns CDR1 SGHAT and CDR2 FQNNGV. V lost 5 bases and J 2 bases, leaving 18 bases between the germline ends. The CDR3 is 17 residues long. For the CDR3, the DNA is TGTGCCAGCAGCACGCCTAGGGGGGGGGCCACTAATGAAAAACTGTTTTTT. Its protein is CASSTPRGGATNEKLFF. The full variable domain, rest sourced from reference TRBV11-2 and TRBJ1-4, is EAGVAQSPRYKIIEKRQSVAFWCNPISGHATLYWYQQILGQGPKLLIQFQNNGVVDDSQLPKDRFSAERLKGVDSTLKIQPAKLEDSAVYLCASSTPRGGATNEKLFFGSGTQLSVL.

A single count supports this clone. V gene TRBV5-1 combines with J gene TRBJ2-4; D is possibly TRBD2 (6 bases). Trimming cost V 4 bases and J 8 bases, with 19 bases left between them. Germline V lookup: CDR1 SGHRS, CDR2 YFSETQ. The CDR3 loop spans 15 amino acids. CDR3 sequence: CASSLAGGLLDIQYF. CDR3 nucleotide sequence: TGCGCCAGCAGCCTGGCTGGGGGGTTACTAGACATTCAGTACTTC.

The chain combines TRBV18 with TRBJ2-5; 7 bases line up with TRBD1. From germline, CDR1 is KGHSH and CDR2 LQKENI. The CDR3 totals 14 residues. V gave up 5 bases and J gave up 1 base; unmatched junction bases: 4. CDR3 nucleotides: TGTGCCAGCTCAGGGGGACAGATCCAAGAGACCCAGTACTTC. As protein: CASSGGQIQETQYF.

This clone was detected once. J is TRBJ1-6 and V is TRBV4-1; D gene ambiguous. Trimming removed 4 bases from V and 14 bases from J, with 12 bases in between. In germline, CDR1 is MGHRA, CDR2 YSYEKL. The CDR3 spans 12 residues. CDR3 in DNA: TGCGCCAGCAGCCCCCCAACATCCACCCTCCACTTT. This codes for CASSPPTSTLHF.

V gene TRBV9 combines with J gene TRBJ2-5; D not resolved. Germline-derived CDR1 and CDR2 are SGDLS and YYNGEE. The V gene lost 0 bases and the J gene lost 8 bases, with 11 bases spanning the gap. This CDR3 region has 13 residues. The CDR3 DNA reads TGTGCCAGCAGCGTAGAGGTGGGTTCCACCCAGTACTTC. Protein product: CASSVEVGSTQYF.

In its sample, this clone was seen once. The rearrangement uses TRBV11-2 and TRBJ2-7, with 12 bases that match TRBD2. J lost 3 bases, V lost 5 bases, and 14 bases had no gene match. The CDR3 covers 18 residues. Germline lookup yields CDR1 SGHAT and CDR2 FQNNGV. CDR3 nucleotides: TGTGCCAGCAGCCCCAGGGGGGGTACTAGCGGGAGGCTCTACGAGCAGTACTTC. It specifies CASSPRGGTSGRLYEQYF.

This chain joins TRBV7-2 and TRBJ2-5; D remains unclear. V was cut by 5 bases and J by 1 base, with 8 bases left in between. Germline CDR1 reads SGHTA; CDR2 reads FQGNSA. This CDR3 contains 13 residues. CDR3 coding DNA: TGTGCCAGCAGCAGAAAACTCCAAGAGACCCAGTACTTC. Protein: CASSRKLQETQYF.

V gene TRBV29-1 combines with J gene TRBJ1-4, with 9 positions matching TRBD1. The germline CDR1 and CDR2 sequences are SQVTM and ANQGSEA. CDR3 length: 13 amino acids. V shed 7 bases, J shed 6 bases, and the junction held 6 bases outside the gene matches. The CDR3 DNA reads as TGCAGCGCTACAGGGGGCCGGGATGAAAAACTGTTTTTT. This sequence encodes CSATGGRDEKLFF.

V is TRBV30 and J is TRBJ2-7; maybe TRBD1 (6 bases). The V and J ends lost 8 bases and 4 bases respectively, with 12 bases between them. Germline V gene data show CDR1 as GTSNPN and CDR2 as SVGIG (reference sequence). The CDR3 covers 11 residues. As DNA, the CDR3 is TGTGCCCACGCAGGGGATTACGAGCAGTACTTC. Encoded protein: CAHAGDYEQYF.

The CDR3 here is CASRSKGTSGRPSYNEQFF. For the CDR3, the DNA is TGTGCCAGCAGGTCGAAGGGGACTAGCGGGAGGCCTTCCTACAATGAGCAGTTCTTC. The gene calls are TRBV28 and TRBJ2-1, with TRBD2 matching over 15 bases. The CDR3 loop spans 19 amino acids. Germline trimming cut 6 bases from V and 1 base from J; bases unmatched to any gene: 10. Germline CDR1 reads MDHEN; CDR2 reads SYDVKM. Complete variable domain (other parts from reference TRBV28 and TRBJ2-1): DVKVTQSSRYLVKRTGEKVFLECVQDMDHENMFWYRQDPGLGLRLIYFSYDVKMKEKGDIPEGYSVSREKKERFSLILESASTNQTSMYLCASRSKGTSGRPSYNEQFFGPGTRLTVL.

The chain uses TRBV5-4 and TRBJ2-5; TRBD1 aligns across 8 bases. CDR1 SGHNT and CDR2 YYREEE come from the germline V gene (reference sequence). This CDR3 is 15 amino acids long. Trimming cost V 0 bases and J 2 bases; bases outside gene matches: 3. CDR3 sequence reads: CASSLGQGSQETQYF. CDR3 sequence (DNA): TGTGCCAGCAGCTTGGGACAGGGGTCGCAAGAGACCCAGTACTTC.